The 22 T cell receptor beta chains presented below share a single source sample, sequenced in a study of T cell repertoires in cytomegalovirus infection. Via MiXCR, TCRdb re-called the reads, giving one row per CDR3 protein. The table records roughly 300,000 distinct CDR3 sequences, under 30% of them present only once. The sequencing sample was made of PBMCs. The receptors were gathered from a human donor in good health (CMV status not recorded). Some clones in this sample may be carry-over from other donors' samples.

The chain carries TRBV29-1 and TRBJ1-1; perhaps TRBD1 as D (5 bases). The germline V gene has CDR1 SQVTM and CDR2 ANQGSEA. Trimming left V 7 bases short and J 0 bases short, with 12 bases between. The CDR3 is 13 amino acids. Here the CDR3 reads CSAQGRLNTEAFF. CDR3 in DNA: TGCAGCGCCCAGGGACGGTTGAACACTGAAGCTTTCTTT.

This clonotype has at least ten counts. The chain uses TRBV7-2 and TRBJ2-7; 12 bases are shared with TRBD2. V shed 2 bases, J shed 6 bases, and the junction held 8 bases outside the gene matches. This CDR3 spans 16 amino acids. Germline loops: CDR1 SGHTA, CDR2 FQGNSA. The chain's CDR3 is CASSLSLLAGGPEQYF. DNA for the CDR3: TGTGCCAGCAGCTTATCTCTACTAGCGGGGGGCCCCGAGCAGTACTTC.

This clonotype was recorded at least ten times. This chain connects TRBV7-2 to TRBJ2-1; 14 bases fit TRBD2. The germline V gene has CDR1 SGHTA and CDR2 FQGNSA. The V gene end was trimmed by 6 bases and the J gene end by 8 bases; junction bases not matched to a gene: 9. This CDR3 contains 16 residues. The CDR3 protein is CASSQTSGRAQDEQFF. CDR3 nucleotide sequence: TGTGCCAGCAGTCAGACTAGCGGGAGGGCTCAGGATGAGCAGTTCTTC.

This clonotype has a count of ten or more. V gene TRBV6-2 or TRBV6-3 combines with J gene TRBJ2-5, with D tentatively TRBD2 (6 bases). V shed 6 bases and J shed 2 bases, with 16 bases lying between them. Germline V CDR1 and CDR2: MNHEY, SVGEGT. CDR3 length equals 15 residues. In nucleotides, the CDR3 is TGTGCCAGCAGCCGAAGGGGACTTCTACAAGAGACCCAGTACTTC. Its protein is CASSRRGLLQETQYF.

The chain links TRBV6-8 to TRBJ2-2; D might be TRBD1 or TRBD2, each matching 5 bases. Germline loops: CDR1 MNHGY, CDR2 SAAAGT. Trimming pared 0 bases from V and 2 bases from J, leaving 10 bases between. The CDR3 has 16 residues. The CDR3 protein is CASSYSFRDNTGELFF. The CDR3 DNA is TGTGCCAGCAGTTACTCTTTCCGGGACAACACCGGGGAGCTGTTTTTT.

A few counts support this clonotype. J is TRBJ2-5 and V is TRBV6-6; 8 nucleotides agree with TRBD1. V was pared by 2 bases and J by 5 bases, with 10 bases of the junction left unmatched. The CDR3 length is 16 residues. Germline CDR1 reads MNHNY; CDR2 reads SVGAGI (reference sequence). In DNA form, the CDR3 reads TGTGCCAGCAGTTACCGATTAGGACAGGGCCTCGAGACCCAGTACTTC. Protein sequence: CASSYRLGQGLETQYF.

This clonotype was found many times. The genes are TRBV12-3 or TRBV12-4 and TRBJ2-5; no firm D call. CDR3 length: 12 amino acids. V shed 2 bases and J shed 5 bases, with 6 bases lying between them. The CDR3 loop is CASSLYGETQYF. The CDR3 DNA reads as TGTGCCAGCAGTTTATATGGCGAGACCCAGTACTTC.

This clonotype appeared a few times. V usage is TRBV5-1 and J usage is TRBJ1-6; D gene uncertain. CDR1 SGHRS and CDR2 YFSETQ come from the germline V gene. This CDR3 region has 13 residues. V was pared by 0 bases and J by 8 bases, with 6 bases between. The CDR3 is CASSLASDSPLHF. The CDR3 DNA is TGCGCCAGCAGCTTGGCCTCTGATTCACCCCTCCACTTT.

This clonotype showed up just a few times. This chain connects TRBV5-3 to TRBJ2-7; possibly TRBD1 or TRBD2 for D (7 bases each). TRBV5-3 is designated an ORF whose function remains uncertain. V was pared by 8 bases and J by 4 bases, with 25 bases between. The CDR3 has 16 residues. As DNA, the CDR3 is TGTGCCAGCAGCATCAAGGGGGCGGGAGATGCGTACGAGCAGTACTTC. It codes for CASSIKGAGDAYEQYF.

The chain combines TRBV20-1 with TRBJ2-1; 8 bases map to TRBD1. The CDR3 is 14 amino acids. The germline CDR1 and CDR2 sequences are DFQATT and SNEGSKA (reference sequence). V gave up 1 base and J gave up 6 bases; unmatched junction bases: 5. The CDR3: CSARGRTGINEQFF. The CDR3 DNA reads TGCAGTGCTAGAGGCCGGACAGGGATCAATGAGCAGTTCTTC.

The chain is built from TRBV7-2 and TRBJ1-5, with D perhaps TRBD1 (6 bases). This CDR3 comprises 14 residues. Germline V gene data show CDR1 as SGHTA and CDR2 as FQGNSA. Trimming took 5 bases from V and 5 from J, leaving 13 bases between them. The CDR3 DNA reads TGTGCCAGCAGCAAGGGGGACGTCTATCAGCCCCAGCATTTT. Protein sequence: CASSKGDVYQPQHF.

J is TRBJ1-2 and V is TRBV5-1; weak D call: TRBD1 (5 bases). Deletions cut 3 bases from V and 8 bases from J, with 14 bases between. The CDR3 spans 13 residues. Germline CDR1 SGHRS, CDR2 YFSETQ. The CDR3 protein is CASSWTAGNGYTF. Here the CDR3 DNA reads TGCGCCAGCAGCTGGACTGCAGGGAACGGCTACACCTTC.

This clonotype was observed a few times. The CDR3: CASSLNGLQNNEQFF. DNA for the CDR3: TGTGCCAGCAGCTTAAATGGGCTTCAGAACAATGAGCAGTTCTTC. This rearrangement joins TRBV7-3 to TRBJ2-1; D ambiguous. This CDR3 has 15 amino acids. V dropped 1 base and J dropped 5 bases, with 12 bases sitting between them. Germline V CDR1 and CDR2: SGHTA, FQGTGA.

This clonotype was counted only a few times. This chain links TRBV7-2 with TRBJ2-3; D unresolved. V was clipped by 1 base and J by 3 bases, with 5 bases between them. The CDR3 consists of 13 residues. The germline CDR1 and CDR2 sequences are SGHTA and FQGNSA. The CDR3 sequence is CASSLVWTDTQYF. As DNA, the CDR3 is TGTGCCAGCAGCTTAGTGTGGACAGATACGCAGTATTTT.

The sample holds many counts of this clonotype. The J gene is TRBJ2-7, the V gene TRBV10-1; the match to TRBD2 covers 14 bases. Germline-derived CDR1 and CDR2 are WNHNN and SYGVQD (reference sequence). CDR3 length: 16 residues. The V and J ends lost 4 bases and 0 bases, in that order; junction bases with no gene match: 2. CDR3 sequence (DNA): TGCGCCAGCAGTGTGGGACTAGCGGGAGCCTCCTACGAGCAGTACTTC. Protein product: CASSVGLAGASYEQYF.

This chain uses TRBV28 with TRBJ1-5; TRBD1 matches 8 bases. Germline CDR1 and CDR2: MDHEN and SYDVKM. The CDR3 is 15 amino acids. Trimming at V came to 6 bases and at J to 7 bases, leaving 11 bases not matched to a gene. The CDR3 region has the DNA TGTGCCAGCAGGCAGACAGGGGAGGGAGAGCAGCCCCAGCATTTT. This sequence encodes CASRQTGEGEQPQHF. The variable domain in full, completed from reference TRBV28 and TRBJ1-5, reads DVKVTQSSRYLVKRTGEKVFLECVQDMDHENMFWYRQDPGLGLRLIYFSYDVKMKEKGDIPEGYSVSREKKERFSLILESASTNQTSMYLCASRQTGEGEQPQHFGDGTRLSIL.

This clonotype appeared a few times. The chain is built from TRBV11-2 and TRBJ2-7; D ambiguous. The ends were cut back, 3 bases at V and 8 bases at J, with 20 bases in the middle. The CDR3 sequence is 15 residues long. From germline, CDR1 is SGHAT and CDR2 FQNNGV. CDR3 DNA: TGTGCCAGCAGCTTCCGACGAGACACCCCTTCAAAGCAGTACTTC. This sequence encodes CASSFRRDTPSKQYF.

This clonotype was detected many times. The V and J genes are TRBV7-2 and TRBJ1-5; TRBD1 agrees at 11 bases. Germline CDR1 SGHTA, CDR2 FQGNSA. V lost 2 bases to trimming and J lost 7 bases; unmatched junction nucleotides: 4. This CDR3 has 15 amino acids. The CDR3 sequence is CASSLLGTGGQPQHF. For the CDR3, the DNA is TGTGCCAGCAGCTTATTAGGGACAGGGGGACAGCCCCAGCATTTT.

V is TRBV18 and J is TRBJ1-5; 8 bases agree with TRBD1. The germline CDR1 and CDR2 sequences are KGHSH and LQKENI. This CDR3 contains 16 residues. V lost 6 bases, J lost 6 bases, and 13 bases stayed unmatched. As DNA, the CDR3 is TGTGCCAGCTCCCCCCAAGACAGGGGAGCTGTTCAGCCCCAGCATTTT. This gives the protein CASSPQDRGAVQPQHF.

The chain carries TRBV6-1 and TRBJ2-1, with a weak D call TRBD1 (5 bases). The V end was cut by 5 bases, the J end by 6 bases, with 23 bases between. The CDR3 length is 17 residues. The V gene's germline CDR1 is MNHNS and CDR2 SASEGT. The CDR3 loop reads CASSPTPPRRRVNEQFF. In DNA form, the CDR3 reads TGTGCCAGCAGTCCGACACCCCCGCGTCGCAGGGTCAATGAGCAGTTCTTC.

This rearrangement joins TRBV5-4 to TRBJ1-2; perhaps TRBD1 as D (5 bases). Germline CDR1 SGHNT, CDR2 YYREEE (reference sequence). CDR3 length equals 14 residues. V shed 0 bases and J shed 4 bases, with 10 bases lying between them. The CDR3 is CASSLDRTPYGYTF. The CDR3 nucleotides read TGTGCCAGCAGCTTGGACAGGACCCCCTATGGCTACACCTTC.

This clonotype was picked up many times. As DNA, the CDR3 is TGTGCCAGCAGCTTAGGGGGTTTGAGAGGTCAGCCCCAGCATTTT. Translation gives CASSLGGLRGQPQHF. The rearrangement uses TRBV7-2 and TRBJ1-5; D is unclear. The CDR3 has 15 residues. CDR1 and CDR2 from the germline V gene are SGHTA and FQGNSA. Trimming cost V 1 base and J 6 bases, with 13 bases left between them. The full variable domain, in which reference TRBV7-2 and TRBJ1-5 provide the parts outside the CDR3, is GAGVSQSPSNKVTEKGKDVELRCDPISGHTALYWYRQSLGQGLEFLIYFQGNSAPDKSGLPSDRFSAERTGGSVSTLTIQRTQQEDSAVYLCASSLGGLRGQPQHFGDGTRLSIL.